One sample yielded the 23 T cell receptor beta chains listed below, sequenced in a study of T cells in Graves' hyperthyroidism and ophthalmopathy. RNA transcripts gave rise to amplified TCR beta CDR3 regions. The HTBI primer set served for first-round RT-PCR of the TCR CDR3. In TCRdb, the multiplex PCR reads were re-called with MiXCR into one record per CDR3 protein. The table includes some 620,000 distinct CDR3 sequences, 15% to 20% detected once. Material for sequencing was blood. All receptors derive from a woman younger than 45 with Graves' hyperthyroidism.

This clonotype was observed many times. V and J are TRBV27 and TRBJ1-4, with D unresolved. Germline V CDR1 and CDR2: MNHEY, SMNVEV (reference sequence). Deletions cut 3 bases from V and 10 bases from J, with 3 bases between. CDR3 length: 10 amino acids. CDR3 in amino acids: CASSFAKLFF. CDR3 nucleotide sequence: TGTGCCAGCAGTTTCGCAAAACTGTTTTTT.

The rearrangement joins TRBV5-1 to TRBJ1-2; D is possibly TRBD1 (5 bases). CDR1 and CDR2 from the germline V gene are SGHRS and YFSETQ. The CDR3 runs to 16 residues. V gave up 3 bases and J gave up 6 bases, with 21 bases separating them. CDR3 region: CASSSIPGRVGHGYTF. Here the CDR3 DNA reads TGCGCCAGCAGCTCTATTCCCGGCAGGGTAGGGCATGGCTACACCTTC.

This clonotype was detected once. A much more abundant neighbour one base away suggests this may be a read error. It is likely a read error, because the conserved phenylalanine at the end of the CDR3 is missing. The V gene is TRBV5-1, the J gene TRBJ2-5; possibly TRBD1 for D (6 bases). Germline CDR1 reads SGHRS; CDR2 reads YFSETQ. This CDR3 has 14 residues. Between the trimmed V and J ends, which lost 4 bases and 2 bases, there was a span of 12 bases. CDR3 region: CASSPRDTQETQYS. The CDR3 DNA sequence: TGCGCCAGCAGCCCGAGGGACACTCAAGAGACCCAGTACTCC.

This clonotype was recorded at least ten times. The rearrangement uses TRBV7-3 and TRBJ2-7; 15 positions agree with TRBD2. Germline V CDR1 and CDR2: SGHTA, FQGTGA. This CDR3 is 16 amino acids long. J lost 7 bases, V lost 2 bases, and 6 bases had no gene match. CDR3 loop: CASSLEGTSGRWEQYF. The CDR3 bases are TGTGCCAGCAGCTTAGAGGGGACTAGCGGGAGGTGGGAGCAGTACTTC.

This chain joins TRBV11-2 and TRBJ1-2; a weak D match, TRBD1 (6 bases). In germline, CDR1 is SGHAT, CDR2 FQNNGV. The CDR3 totals 16 residues. The V and J ends lost 4 bases and 7 bases respectively, with 22 bases between them. CDR3 in DNA: TGTGCCAGCAGCTATAGGAGGGGCAGGGGATTAGGTGGCTACACCTTC. Translation: CASSYRRGRGLGGYTF.

The sample holds a few counts of this clonotype. The chain joins TRBV28 to TRBJ2-6; perhaps TRBD2 as D (5 bases). Trimming took 6 bases from V and 0 from J, leaving 9 bases between them. This CDR3 has 15 amino acids. CDR1 is MDHEN and CDR2 is SYDVKM in the germline V gene. The CDR3, as DNA: TGTGCCAGCAGGTTAGAGGGCTCTGGGGCCAACGTCCTGACTTTC. Amino acids: CASRLEGSGANVLTF. Filled out from reference TRBV28 and TRBJ2-6, the complete variable domain reads DVKVTQSSRYLVKRTGEKVFLECVQDMDHENMFWYRQDPGLGLRLIYFSYDVKMKEKGDIPEGYSVSREKKERFSLILESASTNQTSMYLCASRLEGSGANVLTFGAGSRLTVL.

This clonotype was recorded many times. V is TRBV5-1 and J is TRBJ2-5, with D perhaps TRBD1 or TRBD2 (6 bases each). Germline values: CDR1 SGHRS, CDR2 YFSETQ. Trimming removed 4 bases at V and 0 bases at J, with 10 bases between. This CDR3 comprises 14 residues. CDR3 protein: CASSRGTHQETQYF. As DNA, the CDR3 is TGCGCCAGCAGCCGGGGGACACACCAAGAGACCCAGTACTTC.

This clonotype occurred many times. The rearrangement links TRBV3-1 to TRBJ1-1; D might be TRBD1 (6 bases). CDR3 length: 13 residues. V was cut by 4 bases and J by 6 bases, with 12 bases left in between. The germline V gene has CDR1 LGHDT and CDR2 YNNKEL (reference sequence). The DNA of the CDR3 is TGTGCCAGCAGCCTTGACAGGTTAGCTGAAGCTTTCTTT. This gives the protein CASSLDRLAEAFF.

V is TRBV12-3 or TRBV12-4 and J is TRBJ1-3; D remains ambiguous. There are 14 residues in the CDR3. V was shortened by 4 bases and J by 4 bases, with 11 bases between the two germline ends. DNA for the CDR3: TGTGCCAGCAGTTCAAGAGCCGAAGGAAACACCATATATTTT. This translates into CASSSRAEGNTIYF.

This clonotype has ten or more counts. J is TRBJ2-1 and V is TRBV12-3 or TRBV12-4; D might be TRBD2 (6 bases). CDR3 length equals 16 residues. The V end lost 6 bases, the J end lost 2 bases, and 17 bases lay between the germline ends. This CDR3 is CASSPGGVLAYNEQFF. The CDR3, as DNA: TGTGCCAGCAGCCCCGGCGGGGTTTTGGCCTACAATGAGCAGTTCTTC.

This clonotype was observed at least ten times. This chain joins TRBV28 and TRBJ2-7, with D tentatively TRBD1 (6 bases). From germline, CDR1 is MDHEN and CDR2 SYDVKM. Trimming removed 7 bases from V and 2 bases from J, with 12 bases in between. The CDR3 has 13 residues. Written as DNA, the CDR3 is TGTGCCAGCAAGGACAGCCCTACCTACGAGCAGTACTTC. It specifies CASKDSPTYEQYF.

The chain links TRBV20-1 to TRBJ2-3; the match to TRBD2 covers 15 bases. V shed 3 bases and J 3 bases; nucleotides not matched to a gene: 16. There are 20 residues in the CDR3. The germline gives CDR1 DFQATT, CDR2 SNEGSKA (reference sequence). The CDR3 DNA is TGCAGTGCTAGGCCCGGACTAGCGGGAGGGGAAACGGTTGTTACAGATACGCAGTATTTT. It encodes CSARPGLAGGETVVTDTQYF.

This clonotype was seen only a few times. This chain links TRBV30 with TRBJ1-1, with unresolved D. The CDR3 length is 11 residues. V gave up 3 bases and J gave up 7 bases, with 9 bases separating them. Germline V lookup: CDR1 GTSNPN, CDR2 SVGIG (reference sequence). Written as DNA, the CDR3 is TGTGCCTGGAGCAGTCAGATTGAAGCTTTCTTT. It yields the protein CAWSSQIEAFF. The full variable domain, with the rest looked up from reference TRBV30 and TRBJ1-1, is SQTIHQWPATLVQPVGSPLSLECTVEGTSNPNLYWYRQAAGRGLQLLFYSVGIGQISSEVPQNLSASRPQDRQFILSSKKLLLSDSGFYLCAWSSQIEAFFGQGTRLTVV.

This clonotype was picked up many times. This chain connects TRBV28 to TRBJ1-1, with 7 bases identical to TRBD1. V was clipped by 5 bases and J by 10 bases; unmatched bases: 10. In germline, CDR1 is MDHEN, CDR2 SYDVKM. This CDR3 spans 13 amino acids. The CDR3 DNA reads TGTGCCAGCAGTCCCGACAGGGTCCGTGGAGCTTTCTTT. As protein: CASSPDRVRGAFF.

At least ten counts were recorded for this clonotype. This chain connects TRBV2 to TRBJ2-7; 10 bases line up with TRBD1. The CDR3 has 15 residues. The V gene end was trimmed by 7 bases and the J gene end by 1 base; junction bases not matched to a gene: 7. CDR1 and CDR2 (germline): SNHLY, FYNNEI. CDR3 sequence reads: CASNQDRGGSYEQYF. As DNA, the CDR3 is TGTGCCAGCAACCAGGACAGGGGGGGTTCCTACGAGCAGTACTTC. The full variable domain, its missing parts supplied by reference TRBV2 and TRBJ2-7, is EPEVTQTPSHQVTQMGQEVILRCVPISNHLYFYWYRQILGQKVEFLVSFYNNEISEKSEIFDDQFSVERPDGSNFTLKIRSTKLEDSAMYFCASNQDRGGSYEQYFGPGTRLTVT.

CDR3: CASSVRYLWTGGTDTQYF. The CDR3 DNA reads TGTGCCAGCAGCGTTCGATACCTATGGACCGGTGGGACAGATACGCAGTATTTT. This chain joins TRBV9 and TRBJ2-3; D is uncertain. The length of the CDR3 is 18 residues. Trimming cost V 2 bases and J 3 bases, with 22 bases left between them. CDR1 and CDR2 from the germline V gene are SGDLS and YYNGEE.

There are a few counts of this clonotype. This chain links TRBV30 with TRBJ1-1; possibly TRBD1 for D (5 bases). Germline lookup yields CDR1 GTSNPN and CDR2 SVGIG (reference sequence). This CDR3 spans 12 amino acids. Deletions cut 8 bases from V and 11 bases from J, with 21 bases between. The CDR3 coding sequence is TGTGCCGCCCCCATAGGTTGGGGCCAGGCTTTCTTT. This gives the protein CAAPIGWGQAFF. Full variable domain (missing parts from reference TRBV30 and TRBJ1-1): SQTIHQWPATLVQPVGSPLSLECTVEGTSNPNLYWYRQAAGRGLQLLFYSVGIGQISSEVPQNLSASRPQDRQFILSSKKLLLSDSGFYLCAAPIGWGQAFFGQGTRLTVV.

The V gene is TRBV7-2, the J gene TRBJ2-1; either TRBD1 or TRBD2 may fit D (5 bases each). V dropped 5 bases and J dropped 6 bases, with 8 bases sitting between them. The CDR3 loop spans 12 amino acids. Germline CDR1 is SGHTA and CDR2 is FQGNSA. CDR3 sequence (DNA): TGTGCCAGCAGCACGAGGGGCAATGAGCAGTTCTTC. It is translated as CASSTRGNEQFF. Using reference TRBV7-2 and TRBJ2-1 for the parts outside the CDR3, the full variable domain is GAGVSQSPSNKVTEKGKDVELRCDPISGHTALYWYRQSLGQGLEFLIYFQGNSAPDKSGLPSDRFSAERTGGSVSTLTIQRTQQEDSAVYLCASSTRGNEQFFGPGTRLTVL.

The table lists this clonotype with many counts. V is TRBV5-1 and J is TRBJ1-1; D gene uncertain. The germline V gene encodes CDR1 SGHRS and CDR2 YFSETQ. The CDR3 length is 15 residues. The V gene lost 0 bases and the J gene lost 0 bases, with 9 bases spanning the gap. CDR3 amino acids: CASSLDNPLNTEAFF. The CDR3 DNA sequence: TGCGCCAGCAGCTTGGATAACCCCTTGAACACTGAAGCTTTCTTT.

In this sample, this clonotype turned up many times. J is TRBJ2-5 and V is TRBV20-1, with TRBD1 identical over 7 bases. The CDR3 sequence is 13 residues long. Trimming at V came to 5 bases and at J to 5 bases, leaving 8 bases not matched to a gene. CDR1 is DFQATT, CDR2 SNEGSKA, per germline (reference sequence). The CDR3 coding sequence is TGCAGTGCTTTAGGGGGCTTGGGGGAGACCCAGTACTTC. Protein: CSALGGLGETQYF.

This clonotype was found many times. This sequence joins TRBV27 and TRBJ1-2; tentatively, D is TRBD1 (6 bases). Germline CDR1 and CDR2: MNHEY and SMNVEV (reference sequence). There are 16 residues in the CDR3. Trimming took 8 bases from V and 6 from J, leaving 25 bases between them. The DNA for the CDR3 is TGTGCCAGCGGCATTCCCAGGCAGGGGCAGGTTGATGGCTACACCTTC. Translation: CASGIPRQGQVDGYTF.

The V call is TRBV7-3, the J call TRBJ2-7, with a possible D match to TRBD2 (5 bases). The germline V gene has CDR1 SGHTA and CDR2 FQGTGA. There are 18 residues in the CDR3. V lost 5 bases, J lost 1 base, and 24 bases lay in between. The CDR3 loop is CASSPRNGGPDPSYEQYF. Written as DNA, the CDR3 is TGTGCCAGCAGCCCCCGAAATGGCGGGCCGGACCCATCCTACGAGCAGTACTTC.

This clonotype occurred many times. The V gene is TRBV7-2, the J gene TRBJ2-7, with D perhaps TRBD2 (5 bases). The germline V gene encodes CDR1 SGHTA and CDR2 FQGNSA. The CDR3 loop spans 14 amino acids. Trimming cost V 2 bases and J 5 bases, with 13 bases left between them. In nucleotides, the CDR3 is TGTGCCAGCAGCTTATCTACCCTAGCCGACGAGCAGTACTTC. It encodes CASSLSTLADEQYF.